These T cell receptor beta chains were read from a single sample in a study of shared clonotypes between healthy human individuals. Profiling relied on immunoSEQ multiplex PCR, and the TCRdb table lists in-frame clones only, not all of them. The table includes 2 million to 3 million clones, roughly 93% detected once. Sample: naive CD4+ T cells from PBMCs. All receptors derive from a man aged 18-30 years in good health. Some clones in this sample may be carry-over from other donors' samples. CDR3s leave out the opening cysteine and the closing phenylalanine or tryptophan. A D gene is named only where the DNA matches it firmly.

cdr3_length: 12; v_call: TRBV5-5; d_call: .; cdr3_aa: ASTNRDQGLELF
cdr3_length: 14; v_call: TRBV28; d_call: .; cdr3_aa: ASNRRVGARSTEAF
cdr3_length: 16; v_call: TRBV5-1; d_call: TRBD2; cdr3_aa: ASSSGLAGGGRADTQY
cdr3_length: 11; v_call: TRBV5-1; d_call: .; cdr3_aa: ASSGGPDQPQH
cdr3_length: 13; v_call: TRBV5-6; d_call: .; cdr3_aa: ASSRDASSYNEQF
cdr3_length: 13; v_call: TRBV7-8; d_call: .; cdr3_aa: ASSFRSGGSDTQY
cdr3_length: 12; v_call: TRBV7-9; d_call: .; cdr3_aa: ASSPKGVGETQY
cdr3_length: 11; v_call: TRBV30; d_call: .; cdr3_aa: AFSGAGYEKLF
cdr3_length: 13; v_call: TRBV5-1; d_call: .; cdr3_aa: ASSLGAGINEKLF
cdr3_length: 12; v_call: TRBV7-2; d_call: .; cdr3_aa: ASSLQGLRDTQY
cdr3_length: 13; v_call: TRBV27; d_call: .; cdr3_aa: ASISEGLGLGEQF
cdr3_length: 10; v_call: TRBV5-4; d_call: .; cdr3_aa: ASSRDTGELF
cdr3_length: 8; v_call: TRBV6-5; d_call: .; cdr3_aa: ASSTYGYT
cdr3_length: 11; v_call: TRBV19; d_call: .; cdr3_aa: ASAPRSNQPQH
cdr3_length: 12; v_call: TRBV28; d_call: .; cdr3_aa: ASSPRRDRNEQF